This T cell receptor beta chain was observed in a study of T cells in Graves' hyperthyroidism and ophthalmopathy. This clonotype was found a few times. Amplified regions were TCR beta CDR3 sequences from RNA transcripts. Initially, a first-round RT-PCR of the TCR CDR3 employed the HTBI primer set. TCRdb redid the calling of the multiplex PCR reads with MiXCR, one entry per CDR3 protein. The sample lists a few hundred thousand distinct CDR3 sequences; just under 15% were seen once. Sample: blood. This receptor was obtained from a woman in her thirties with Graves' hyperthyroidism.

The DNA of the CDR3 is TGCAGCGTTCCACAAGAGGGGACTACGAGCCCGAATGAGCAGTTCTTC. Its translation is CSVPQEGTTSPNEQFF. This rearrangement joins TRBV29-1 to TRBJ2-1; TRBD2 matches 7 bases. Germline lookup yields CDR1 SQVTM and CDR2 ANQGSEA. The CDR3 length is 16 residues. V dropped 5 bases and J dropped 7; count of bases not matched to a gene: 17.